The 32 T cell receptor beta chains reported below all come from one sample, sequenced in a study of cytomegalovirus exposure and HLA in healthy donors. The protocol was immunoSEQ multiplex PCR, while the TCRdb copy is restricted to in-frame clones and leaves out a portion. The sample shows fewer than 130,000 clones, roughly 89% of them seen only once. The sequenced material came from PBMCs. The source of these receptors is a woman aged 18-29 years in good health and CMV-seronegative.

The CDR3 region has the DNA TGTGCCAGCAGCCAAGGTGCGAGCTCCTACAATGAGCAGTTCTTC. This codes for CASSQGASSYNEQFF. The rearrangement joins TRBV4-2 to TRBJ2-1; D unresolved. Deletions cut 1 base from V and 0 bases from J, with 7 bases between. CDR1 and CDR2 from the germline V gene are LGHNA and YNFKEQ. The CDR3 totals 15 residues.

This clone was recorded once. The genes are TRBV10-1 and TRBJ2-1, with TRBD2 identical over 12 bases. CDR1 is WNHNN and CDR2 is SYGVQD in the germline V gene (reference sequence). Losses at the gene ends were 0 bases for V and 6 bases for J; bases not matched to a gene: 3. The CDR3 covers 16 residues. CDR3 residues: CASSESVTSGGNEQFF. The CDR3 region has the DNA TGCGCCAGCAGTGAGTCGGTGACTAGCGGGGGCAATGAGCAGTTCTTC.

The chain has TRBV9 and TRBJ2-5, with 9 bases matching TRBD2. The CDR3 loop spans 15 amino acids. Germline V gene data show CDR1 as SGDLS and CDR2 as YYNGEE. CDR3 coding DNA: TGTGCTTACCCCTTCAGCGGGGGGAGGTGGGAGACCCAGTACTTC. As protein: CAYPFSGGRWETQYF.

V usage is TRBV29-1 and J usage is TRBJ2-3, with D tentatively TRBD2 (6 bases). This CDR3 is 12 amino acids long. CDR1 SQVTM and CDR2 ANQGSEA come from the germline V gene. Between the trimmed V and J ends, which lost 4 bases and 4 bases, there was a span of 9 bases. The CDR3 nucleotides are TGCAGCGTTGGTCGGGGGTCAGATACGCAGTATTTT. Translated, it gives CSVGRGSDTQYF.

This chain joins TRBV6-1 and TRBJ1-1; weak D call: TRBD1 (6 bases). The CDR3 loop spans 14 amino acids. With 4 bases removed from V and 1 base from J, the gap between germline ends came to 10 bases. Germline V gives CDR1 MNHNS, CDR2 SASEGT. CDR3 sequence (DNA): TGTGCCAGCAGTGTTGAGACAGGGAACACTGAAGCTTTCTTT. This codes for CASSVETGNTEAFF.

The J gene is TRBJ2-3, the V gene TRBV2; TRBD1 agrees at 8 bases. The J segment lost 4 bases and the V segment lost 7 bases, leaving 7 bases of the junction unmatched. The length of the CDR3 is 14 residues. CDR1 is SNHLY and CDR2 is FYNNEI in the germline V gene. Written as DNA, the CDR3 is TGTGCCAGCAACGGGGCAGGGGGCCCAGATACGCAGTATTTT. Translation: CASNGAGGPDTQYF.

J is TRBJ2-1 and V is TRBV4-2, with a possible D match to TRBD2 (7 bases). V gave up 3 bases and J gave up 7 bases, with 16 bases separating them. Germline values: CDR1 LGHNA, CDR2 YNFKEQ. CDR3 length: 15 amino acids. The CDR3: CASSQDRGGVNEQFF. Here the CDR3 DNA reads TGTGCCAGCAGCCAGGATAGGGGGGGGGTTAATGAGCAGTTCTTC.

The chain carries TRBV25-1 and TRBJ1-4, with TRBD1 matching 10 bases. This CDR3 is built from 16 residues. Germline CDR1 reads MGHDK; CDR2 reads SYGVNS. J gave up 2 bases and V 6 bases, and 6 bases lay outside the gene matches. The CDR3: CASRGTGEGTNEKLFF. The CDR3 DNA is TGTGCCAGCAGGGGGACAGGGGAGGGTACTAATGAAAAACTGTTTTTT.

This clone was detected once. The chain recombines TRBV28 with TRBJ2-3; 8 nucleotides align to TRBD2. The CDR3 covers 16 residues. With V trimmed by 8 bases and J by 2 bases, 12 bases remained unmatched. Germline V gene sequence: CDR1 MDHEN, CDR2 SYDVKM. The CDR3 DNA reads as TGTGCCAGCGGGCGGGGGGACCCTCTTGACACAGATACGCAGTATTTT. Its protein is CASGRGDPLDTDTQYF.

This clone was detected once. The rearrangement uses TRBV6-5 and TRBJ1-4, with D tentatively TRBD1 (5 bases). V was pared by 0 bases and J by 1 base, with 6 bases between. The germline V gene encodes CDR1 MNHEY and CDR2 SVGAGI. The CDR3 has 15 residues. CDR3 bases: TGTGCCAGCAGTTACTCGGGGGGAACTAATGAAAAACTGTTTTTT. This translates into CASSYSGGTNEKLFF.

This clone appeared a single time. The chain has TRBV6-1 and TRBJ1-2, with a weak D call TRBD1 (6 bases). The germline CDR1 and CDR2 sequences are MNHNS and SASEGT. V was trimmed by 0 bases and J by 5 bases, leaving 16 bases between them. This CDR3 has 16 amino acids. The DNA of the CDR3 is TGTGCCAGCAGTGAAGCCCTCTCAACCCAGGGGTATGGCTACACCTTC. It codes for CASSEALSTQGYGYTF.

The CDR3, as DNA: TGTGCCAGCAGCTTAGCCCCTGGTATAGGGGCTAACTATGGCTACACCTTC. Residues: CASSLAPGIGANYGYTF. V is TRBV11-2 and J is TRBJ1-2; a weak D match, TRBD1 (5 bases). Per the germline V gene, CDR1 is SGHAT and CDR2 is FQNNGV. V shed 1 base and J shed 0 bases, with 15 bases lying between them. The CDR3 length is 17 residues.

J is TRBJ1-1 and V is TRBV28, with TRBD1 as a possible D gene (5 bases). The CDR3 runs 12 residues. Trimming cost V 9 bases and J 3 bases, with 11 bases left between them. Germline assignment: CDR1 MDHEN and CDR2 SYDVKM. CDR3: CASSRGYTEAFF. The DNA of the CDR3 is TGTGCCAGTTCAAGGGGATACACTGAAGCTTTCTTT.

V and J are TRBV4-3 and TRBJ1-4; D is unresolved. V was shortened by 2 bases and J by 5 bases, with 18 bases between the two germline ends. Germline V CDR1 and CDR2: LGHNA, YSLEER. This CDR3 has 17 amino acids. Here the CDR3 reads CASSQSPVGEANEKLFF. CDR3 bases: TGCGCCAGCAGCCAAAGTCCGGTCGGGGAAGCGAATGAAAAACTGTTTTTT.

This sequence joins TRBV28 and TRBJ1-2, with D possibly TRBD1 on 6 matching bases. CDR1 and CDR2 from the germline V gene are MDHEN and SYDVKM. This CDR3 is 15 amino acids long. V lost 7 bases, J lost 2 bases, and 17 bases lay in between. The CDR3, as DNA: TGTGCCAGCACCCCTCGGGGGGCGATAAACTATGGCTACACCTTC. Encoded protein: CASTPRGAINYGYTF.

The J gene is TRBJ2-7, the V gene TRBV29-1, with unresolved D. The CDR3 spans 11 residues. Germline V CDR1 and CDR2: SQVTM, ANQGSEA. The V and J ends lost 2 bases and 2 bases respectively, with 4 bases between them. This chain's CDR3 is CSVEQTYEQYF. CDR3 sequence (DNA): TGCAGCGTTGAACAGACCTACGAGCAGTACTTC.

The rearrangement links TRBV27 to TRBJ2-1; maybe TRBD2 (7 bases). V was cut by 8 bases and J by 0 bases, with 14 bases left in between. The CDR3 loop spans 15 amino acids. Germline CDR1 MNHEY, CDR2 SMNVEV (reference sequence). The CDR3 DNA follows: TGTGCCAGCTCAGAGGGGGGGTTCTCCTACAATGAGCAGTTCTTC. Translating it yields CASSEGGFSYNEQFF.

V and J are TRBV27 and TRBJ2-2; 9 positions agree with TRBD2. The CDR3 spans 14 residues. The V gene's germline CDR1 is MNHEY and CDR2 SMNVEV (reference sequence). With V trimmed by 6 bases and J by 7 bases, 6 bases remained unmatched. The DNA for the CDR3 is TGTGCCAGCAGGCGGGGGGGCAAAAACGGGGAGCTGTTTTTT. Amino acid sequence: CASRRGGKNGELFF.

V is TRBV5-6 and J is TRBJ1-2, with no clear D. Trimming took 0 bases from V and 0 from J, leaving 6 bases between them. The CDR3 totals 14 residues. Germline V gene sequence: CDR1 SGHDT, CDR2 YYEEEE. The CDR3 DNA sequence: TGTGCCAGCAGCTTGGGGCCAGCTAACTATGGCTACACCTTC. This gives the protein CASSLGPANYGYTF.

This chain joins TRBV28 and TRBJ2-1; 9 nucleotides match TRBD1. The CDR3 contains 15 residues. Germline trimming cut 2 bases from V and 7 bases from J; bases unmatched to any gene: 6. The V gene's germline CDR1 is MDHEN and CDR2 SYDVKM. The CDR3 nucleotides read TGTGCCAGCAGTTTAGGGGACAGGGCGGTAAATGAGCAGTTCTTC. Translation gives CASSLGDRAVNEQFF.

The V gene is TRBV7-2, the J gene TRBJ2-7, with D possibly being TRBD1 (6 bases). The CDR3 is made up of 15 amino acids. Trimming took off 2 bases at V and 4 bases at J, with 15 bases between the two ends. Germline V gene data show CDR1 as SGHTA and CDR2 as FQGNSA. As DNA, the CDR3 is TGTGCCAGCAGCTTACTATTATACAGGGATTACGAGCAGTACTTC. Protein product: CASSLLLYRDYEQYF.

This chain links TRBV27 with TRBJ2-7, with a weak D call TRBD2 (5 bases). Germline CDR1 MNHEY, CDR2 SMNVEV (reference sequence). Between the trimmed V and J ends, which lost 7 bases and 2 bases, there was a span of 12 bases. The CDR3 runs 13 residues. For the CDR3, the DNA is TGTGCCAGCATCAATTGGGAGACCTACGAGCAGTACTTC. Amino acids: CASINWETYEQYF.

This chain uses TRBV7-2 with TRBJ1-2, with D possibly TRBD1 on 5 matching bases. In germline, CDR1 is SGHTA, CDR2 FQGNSA. V was trimmed by 3 bases and J by 3 bases, leaving 14 bases between them. The CDR3 is made up of 15 amino acids. The CDR3, as DNA: TGTGCCAGCAGCTTTAGAACAGGCAGCGACTATGGCTACACCTTC. Translating gives CASSFRTGSDYGYTF.

V gene TRBV5-6 combines with J gene TRBJ2-6; possibly TRBD1 for D (6 bases). V was cut by 1 base and J by 2 bases, with 10 bases left in between. CDR1 is SGHDT and CDR2 is YYEEEE in the germline V gene. This CDR3 spans 16 amino acids. This chain's CDR3 is CASSLIRGAGANVLTF. CDR3 bases: TGTGCCAGCAGCTTGATCAGGGGAGCTGGGGCCAACGTCCTGACTTTC.

The gene calls are TRBV18 and TRBJ2-7; D call uncertain. The V and J ends lost 1 base and 2 bases respectively, with 12 bases between them. Germline CDR1 reads KGHSH; CDR2 reads LQKENI. CDR3 length: 15 amino acids. CDR3 sequence: CASSPLASLPYEQYF. Written as DNA, the CDR3 is TGTGCCAGCTCACCACTGGCCAGTTTACCCTACGAGCAGTACTTC.

The chain is built from TRBV29-1 and TRBJ2-1; D call uncertain. Between the trimmed V and J ends, which lost 3 bases and 3 bases, there was a span of 6 bases. Germline V gene sequence: CDR1 SQVTM, CDR2 ANQGSEA. The CDR3 contains 12 residues. CDR3 sequence (DNA): TGCAGCGTTGAGTTTAGCTACAATGAGCAGTTCTTC. Its translation is CSVEFSYNEQFF.

V is TRBV5-1 and J is TRBJ2-7; 10 nucleotides line up with TRBD1. CDR3 length: 15 amino acids. Trimming cost V 3 bases and J 2 bases; bases outside gene matches: 5. Germline CDR1 SGHRS, CDR2 YFSETQ. CDR3 region: CASSSGQGIPYEQYF. The CDR3, as DNA: TGCGCCAGCAGCTCGGGACAGGGGATCCCCTACGAGCAGTACTTC.

This chain joins TRBV10-2 and TRBJ2-1; D may be TRBD1 (6 bases). Germline V gene sequence: CDR1 WSHSY, CDR2 SAAADI. V was clipped by 5 bases and J by 6 bases, with 8 bases between them. The CDR3 has 12 amino acids. The CDR3 protein is CASSLGGNEQFF. CDR3 DNA: TGCGCCAGCAGTCTAGGGGGCAATGAGCAGTTCTTC.

The chain employs TRBV27 and TRBJ1-2, with 7 bases lining up with TRBD1. This CDR3 comprises 15 residues. CDR1 is MNHEY, CDR2 SMNVEV, per germline (reference sequence). V lost 5 bases and J lost 2; bases outside the gene matches: 8. CDR3 nucleotides: TGTGCCAGCAGTACCTCGACAGGGACGAACTATGGCTACACCTTC. It codes for CASSTSTGTNYGYTF.

This clone was picked up one time. V and J are TRBV6-6 and TRBJ1-2; the D gene is possibly TRBD1 (5 bases). The CDR3 has 13 residues. Trimming left V 6 bases short and J 6 bases short, with 14 bases between. Germline V lookup: CDR1 MNHNY, CDR2 SVGAGI (reference sequence). Here the CDR3 DNA reads TGTGCCAGCAGCCTCAGGGAAGGGGATGGCTACACCTTC. This sequence encodes CASSLREGDGYTF.

The CDR3 nucleotides are TGTGCCAGCAGTTACTACGGGGGTAACTATGGCTACACCTTC. Translating it yields CASSYYGGNYGYTF. The rearrangement links TRBV6-5 to TRBJ1-2; perhaps TRBD1 as D (5 bases). The germline gives CDR1 MNHEY, CDR2 SVGAGI. With 1 base removed from V and 1 base from J, the gap between germline ends came to 7 bases. CDR3 length: 14 amino acids.

The V gene is TRBV10-2, the J gene TRBJ1-2; 9 bases agree with TRBD1. V lost 7 bases, J lost 8 bases, and 8 bases stayed unmatched. CDR3 length equals 13 residues. The V gene's germline CDR1 is WSHSY and CDR2 SAAADI. The CDR3, as DNA: TGCGCCAGCACCCAGGACAGGGGAGTAGGCTACACCTTC. As protein: CASTQDRGVGYTF.